This TCR beta chain was found in a study of CD8+ T cells in alopecia areata. Background on the study: Treatment comprised oral tofacitinib, 5 to 10 mg twice daily, in treated patients.

The CDR3 has 14 amino acids. J gave up 9 bases and V 5 bases, and 5 bases lay outside the gene matches. Germline V gene sequence: CDR1 SGHTA, CDR2 FQGTGA. Extraction of RNA preceded its reverse transcription into cDNA, which served as the sequencing template. Sequencing used immunoSEQ multiplex PCR; TCRdb keeps in-frame clones, though not all of them. The table lists roughly 130,000 clones, roughly three fifths of them singletons. Sequencing used CD4+ T cells sorted from blood, obtained at week 0. The chain combines TRBV7-3 with TRBJ2-1, with 12 bases that match TRBD2. The receptor's source is a human donor with alopecia areata. The CDR3 here is CASSRTSGTVEQFF. The CDR3 coding sequence is TGTGCCAGCAGCCGGACTAGCGGGACGGTTGAGCAGTTCTTC. The full variable domain, its missing parts supplied by reference TRBV7-3 and TRBJ2-1, is GAGVSQTPSNKVTEKGKYVELRCDPISGHTALYWYRQSLGQGPEFLIYFQGTGAADDSGLPNDRFFAVRPEGSVSTLKIQRTERGDSAVYLCASSRTSGTVEQFFGPGTRLTVL.